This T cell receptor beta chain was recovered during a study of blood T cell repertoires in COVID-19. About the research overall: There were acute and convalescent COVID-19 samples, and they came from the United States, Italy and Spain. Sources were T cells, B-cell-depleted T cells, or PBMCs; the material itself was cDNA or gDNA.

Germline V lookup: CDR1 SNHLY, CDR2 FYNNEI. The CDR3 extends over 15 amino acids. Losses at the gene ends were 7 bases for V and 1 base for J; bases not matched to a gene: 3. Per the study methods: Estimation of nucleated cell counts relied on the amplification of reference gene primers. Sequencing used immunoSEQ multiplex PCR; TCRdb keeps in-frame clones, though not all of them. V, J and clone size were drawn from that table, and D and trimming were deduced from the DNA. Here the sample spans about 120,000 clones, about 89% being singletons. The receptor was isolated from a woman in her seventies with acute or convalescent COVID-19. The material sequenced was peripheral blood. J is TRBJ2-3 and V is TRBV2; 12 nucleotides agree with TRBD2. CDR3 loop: CASNRLAGGTDTQYF. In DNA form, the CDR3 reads TGTGCCAGCAATCGACTAGCGGGGGGCACAGATACGCAGTATTTT. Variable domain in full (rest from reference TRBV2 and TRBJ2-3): EPEVTQTPSHQVTQMGQEVILRCVPISNHLYFYWYRQILGQKVEFLVSFYNNEISEKSEIFDDQFSVERPDGSNFTLKIRSTKLEDSAMYFCASNRLAGGTDTQYFGPGTRLTVL.